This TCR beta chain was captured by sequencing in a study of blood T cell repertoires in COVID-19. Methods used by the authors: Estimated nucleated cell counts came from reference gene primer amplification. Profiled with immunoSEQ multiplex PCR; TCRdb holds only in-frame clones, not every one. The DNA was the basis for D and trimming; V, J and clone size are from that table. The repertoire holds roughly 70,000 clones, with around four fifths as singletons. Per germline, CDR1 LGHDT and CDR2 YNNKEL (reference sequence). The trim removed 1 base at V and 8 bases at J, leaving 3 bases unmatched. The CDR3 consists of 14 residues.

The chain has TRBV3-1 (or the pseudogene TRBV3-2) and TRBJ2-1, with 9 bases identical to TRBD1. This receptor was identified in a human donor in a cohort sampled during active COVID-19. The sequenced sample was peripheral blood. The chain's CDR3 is CASSQGTGVDEQFF. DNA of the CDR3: TGTGCCAGCAGCCAAGGGACAGGGGTGGATGAGCAGTTCTTC.